This TCR beta chain was documented in a study of T cell clones after liver transplantation. Looking at the study overall: Without induction therapy, subjects received standard immunosuppression until 12-24 months post-transplant. Regarding the study as a whole: A significant post-transplant drop in circulating graft-donor-reactive CD4 TCRbeta sequences occurred in most of the 8 subjects.

Unstimulated PBMCs were sorted into CD3+CD4+ and CD3+CD8+ populations. For this clone: Its specificity is not known.

TCRdb's table, derived via immunoSEQ multiplex PCR, lists solely in-frame clones and lacks some. Of about 9,200 clones in the sample, around 80% were seen once. CDR3 length: 14 residues. Germline V gives CDR1 SGHVS, CDR2 FQNEAQ. Between the trimmed V and J ends, which lost 1 base and 2 bases, there was a span of 8 bases. V usage is TRBV7-8 and J usage is TRBJ1-2; no firm D call. The sample in question was CD8+ T cells from blood, obtained at the 22-month timepoint. The receptor's source is a human patient who received a liver transplant. Some T cells may be graft donor cells. The CDR3 loop reads CASSLVRENYGYTF. CDR3 coding DNA: TGTGCCAGCAGCTTAGTAAGGGAAAACTATGGCTACACCTTC.